The 3 T cell receptor beta chains below come from one sample, sequenced in a study of human T cells and chemical hapten exposure. MiXCR, run by TCRdb on the RACE reads, gives a single entry per CDR3 protein. The sample has about 40,000 distinct CDR3 sequences; around 10% are singletons. Time point of the sample: patch test 2, 6 weeks after DPC sensitization. The treatment: therapeutic diphenylcyclopropenone sensitization with weekly scalp DPC. Sequenced here: whole blood, sampled in connection with sensitization to the hapten diphenylcyclopropenone (DPC). The receptor source for this set is a woman aged 35 to 49 with alopecia areata. Some clones in this sample may be carry-over from other donors' samples.

This clonotype showed up many times. The rearrangement joins TRBV29-1 to TRBJ2-3, with 7 bases fitting TRBD1. Losses at the gene ends were 7 bases for V and 1 base for J; bases not matched to a gene: 5. CDR1 and CDR2 from the germline V gene are SQVTM and ANQGSEA. The CDR3 runs to 13 residues. The CDR3 bases are TGCAGCGCTAGACAGGGTGGCACAGATACGCAGTATTTT. This sequence encodes CSARQGGTDTQYF.

This clonotype was counted many times. CDR3 bases: TGTGCCAGCAGTTACCGAGAGGCGGTACCTGACGAGCAGTACTTC. Amino acids: CASSYREAVPDEQYF. V and J are TRBV6-2 or TRBV6-3 and TRBJ2-7, with D uncertain. Germline V gives CDR1 MNHEY, CDR2 SVGEGT. This CDR3 is built from 15 residues. The ends were cut back, 2 bases at V and 5 bases at J, with 16 bases in the middle.

This clonotype was counted many times. The CDR3 bases are TGTGCCAGCAGTCCCGGGACAGAGAACACTGAAGCTTTCTTT. Translation: CASSPGTENTEAFF. V usage is TRBV6-5 and J usage is TRBJ1-1; 7 positions match TRBD1. V lost 5 bases and J lost 1; bases outside the gene matches: 4. This CDR3 comprises 14 residues. Germline CDR1 is MNHEY and CDR2 is SVGAGI.